Detailed here is one TCR beta chain. TCRdb re-derived calls from the 5' RACE reads in MiXCR, one entry per CDR3 protein. The sample lists 610,000 or so distinct CDR3 sequences, 9% to 15% occurring once. The record originates from a study of T cells after yellow fever vaccination. V was shortened by 3 bases and J by 6 bases, with 15 bases between the two germline ends. Germline V gene lookup returns CDR1 MNHEY and CDR2 SVGEGT. This CDR3 contains 14 residues. The clonotype originates from a man in his thirties or forties who received the YFV17D yellow fever vaccine. The chain employs TRBV6-2 or TRBV6-3 and TRBJ2-7; D remains ambiguous. This sample comprised PBMCs, obtained on the day of the yellow fever booster vaccination. CDR3 sequence reads: CASSYDIMVGEQYF. Written as DNA, the CDR3 is TGTGCCAGCAGTTATGATATTATGGTCGGCGAGCAGTACTTC.